This T cell receptor beta chain was documented in a study of HIV-infected patients and healthy controls. Reverse transcription used 450 to 550 ng RNA and constant-region primers for alpha and beta. Alpha and beta chain libraries were made separately by chain-specific third strand synthesis with multiplexing indices. TCRdb analysed the 5' RACE reads with MiXCR anew, one entry per CDR3 protein. The sample consists of thousands of distinct CDR3 sequences, roughly 8.2% of them appearing once. This clonotype was seen at least ten times. The J segment lost 3 bases and the V segment lost 5 bases, leaving 6 bases of the junction unmatched. Germline CDR1 SGHAT, CDR2 FQDESV (reference sequence). CDR3 size: 14 residues. Whole blood was used without fractionation, so all unsorted peripheral T cells were included.

V is TRBV11-1 and J is TRBJ2-7, with TRBD1 matching 8 bases. The sequencing here drew on blood, taken before antiretroviral therapy. This receptor was obtained from an adult with HIV infection. For the CDR3, the DNA is TGTGCCAGCAGCCCAAGGACAGGGAACTACGAGCAGTACTTC. This translates into CASSPRTGNYEQYF.